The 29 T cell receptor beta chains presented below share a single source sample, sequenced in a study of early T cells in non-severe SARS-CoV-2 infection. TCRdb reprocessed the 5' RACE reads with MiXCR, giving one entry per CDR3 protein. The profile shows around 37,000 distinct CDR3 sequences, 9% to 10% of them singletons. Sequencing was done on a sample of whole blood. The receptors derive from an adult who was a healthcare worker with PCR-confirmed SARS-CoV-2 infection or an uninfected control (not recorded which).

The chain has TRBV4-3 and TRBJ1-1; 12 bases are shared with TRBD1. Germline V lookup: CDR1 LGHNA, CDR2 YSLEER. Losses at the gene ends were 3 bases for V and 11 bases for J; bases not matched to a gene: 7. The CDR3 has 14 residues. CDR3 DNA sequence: TGCGCCAGCAGCCAGGTCCCGGGACAGGGGGCTGCTTTCTTT. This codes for CASSQVPGQGAAFF.

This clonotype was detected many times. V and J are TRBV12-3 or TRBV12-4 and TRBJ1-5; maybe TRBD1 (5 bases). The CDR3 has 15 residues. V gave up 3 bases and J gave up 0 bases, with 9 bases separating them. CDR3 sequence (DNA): TGTGCCAGCAGTTTCGGGGCCTTTAGCAATCAGCCCCAGCATTTT. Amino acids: CASSFGAFSNQPQHF.

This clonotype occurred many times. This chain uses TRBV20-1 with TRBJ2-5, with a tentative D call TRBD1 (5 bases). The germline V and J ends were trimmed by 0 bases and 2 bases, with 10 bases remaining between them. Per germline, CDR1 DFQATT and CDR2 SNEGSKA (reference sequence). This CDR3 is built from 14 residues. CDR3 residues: CSARDQGFQETQYF. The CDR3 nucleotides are TGCAGTGCTAGAGATCAGGGCTTTCAAGAGACCCAGTACTTC.

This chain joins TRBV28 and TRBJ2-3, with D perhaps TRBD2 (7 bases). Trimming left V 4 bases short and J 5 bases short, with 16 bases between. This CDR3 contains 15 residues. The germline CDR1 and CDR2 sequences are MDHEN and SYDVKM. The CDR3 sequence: CASSSSGEGVDTQYF. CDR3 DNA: TGTGCCAGCAGTTCCTCGGGGGAGGGGGTAGATACGCAGTATTTT.

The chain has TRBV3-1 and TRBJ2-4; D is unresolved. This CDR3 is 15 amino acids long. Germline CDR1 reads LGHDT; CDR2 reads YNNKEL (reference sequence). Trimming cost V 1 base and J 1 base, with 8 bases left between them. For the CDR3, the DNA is TGTGCCAGCAGCCAAGTCCCTGGGGCCAAAAACATTCAGTACTTC. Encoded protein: CASSQVPGAKNIQYF.

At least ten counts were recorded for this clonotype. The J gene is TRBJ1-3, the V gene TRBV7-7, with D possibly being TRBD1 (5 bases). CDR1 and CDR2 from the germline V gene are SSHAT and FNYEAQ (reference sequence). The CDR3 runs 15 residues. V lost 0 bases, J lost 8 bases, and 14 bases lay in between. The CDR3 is CASSLAGGATDTIYF. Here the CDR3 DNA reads TGTGCCAGCAGCTTAGCAGGCGGGGCGACGGACACCATATATTTT.

The CDR3 loop is CASSFQGEAFF. CDR3 nucleotide sequence: TGTGCCAGCAGTTTCCAAGGTGAAGCTTTCTTT. This chain connects TRBV12-3 or TRBV12-4 to TRBJ1-1; no reliable D call. V was shortened by 3 bases and J by 7 bases, with 6 bases between the two germline ends. The CDR3 is made up of 11 amino acids.

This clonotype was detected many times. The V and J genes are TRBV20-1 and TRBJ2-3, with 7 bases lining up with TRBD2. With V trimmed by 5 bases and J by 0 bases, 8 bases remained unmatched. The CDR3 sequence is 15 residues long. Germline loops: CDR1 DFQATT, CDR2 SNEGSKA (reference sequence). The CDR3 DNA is TGCAGTGCTCCTCATGGGGGGGTTAGCACAGATACGCAGTATTTT. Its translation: CSAPHGGVSTDTQYF.

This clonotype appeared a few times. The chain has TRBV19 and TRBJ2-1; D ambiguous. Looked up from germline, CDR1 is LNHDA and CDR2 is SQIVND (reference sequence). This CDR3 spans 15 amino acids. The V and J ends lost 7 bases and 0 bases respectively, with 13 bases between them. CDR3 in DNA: TGTGCCAGTAACGGTGGCCTCCCCTCCTACAATGAGCAGTTCTTC. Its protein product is CASNGGLPSYNEQFF.

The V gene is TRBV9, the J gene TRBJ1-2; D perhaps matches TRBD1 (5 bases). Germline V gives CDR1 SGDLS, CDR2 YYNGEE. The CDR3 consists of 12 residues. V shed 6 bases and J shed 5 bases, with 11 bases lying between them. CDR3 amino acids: CASTRDPYGYTF. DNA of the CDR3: TGTGCCAGCACCCGGGACCCTTATGGCTACACCTTC.

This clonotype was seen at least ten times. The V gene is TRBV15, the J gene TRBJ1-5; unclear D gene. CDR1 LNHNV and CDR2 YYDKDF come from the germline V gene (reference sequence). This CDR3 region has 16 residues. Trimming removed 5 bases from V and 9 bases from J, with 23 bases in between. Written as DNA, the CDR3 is TGTGCCACCAGCGCTAAAGGCGGTGACAATCGATGGCCCCAGCATTTT. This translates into CATSAKGGDNRWPQHF.

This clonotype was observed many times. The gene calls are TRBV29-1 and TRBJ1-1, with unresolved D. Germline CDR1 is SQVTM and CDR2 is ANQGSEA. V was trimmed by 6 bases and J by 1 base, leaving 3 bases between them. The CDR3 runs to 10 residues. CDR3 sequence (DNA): TGCAGCGTGAAGAACACTGAAGCTTTCTTT. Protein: CSVKNTEAFF.

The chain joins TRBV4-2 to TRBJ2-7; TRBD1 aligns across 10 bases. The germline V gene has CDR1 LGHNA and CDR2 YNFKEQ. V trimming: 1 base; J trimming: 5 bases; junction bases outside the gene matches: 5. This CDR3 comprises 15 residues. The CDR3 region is CASSQGTGQGNEQYF. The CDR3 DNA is TGTGCCAGCAGCCAAGGTACGGGACAGGGGAACGAGCAGTACTTC.

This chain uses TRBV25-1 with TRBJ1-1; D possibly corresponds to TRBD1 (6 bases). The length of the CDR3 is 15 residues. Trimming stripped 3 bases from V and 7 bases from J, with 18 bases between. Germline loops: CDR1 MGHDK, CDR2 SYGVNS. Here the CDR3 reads CASSDPTAGGGEAFF. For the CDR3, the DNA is TGTGCCAGCAGTGATCCCACCGCGGGAGGGGGTGAAGCTTTCTTT. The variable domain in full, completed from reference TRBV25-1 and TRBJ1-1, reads EADIYQTPRYLVIGTGKKITLECSQTMGHDKMYWYQQDPGMELHLIHYSYGVNSTEKGDLSSESTVSRIRTEHFPLTLESARPSHTSQYLCASSDPTAGGGEAFFGQGTRLTVV.

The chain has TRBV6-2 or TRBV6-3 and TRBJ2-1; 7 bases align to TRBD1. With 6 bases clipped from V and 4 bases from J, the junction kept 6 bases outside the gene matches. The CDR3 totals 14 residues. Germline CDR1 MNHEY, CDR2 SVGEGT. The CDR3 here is CASRPGTAYNEQFF. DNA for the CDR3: TGTGCCAGCAGACCCGGGACAGCATACAATGAGCAGTTCTTC.

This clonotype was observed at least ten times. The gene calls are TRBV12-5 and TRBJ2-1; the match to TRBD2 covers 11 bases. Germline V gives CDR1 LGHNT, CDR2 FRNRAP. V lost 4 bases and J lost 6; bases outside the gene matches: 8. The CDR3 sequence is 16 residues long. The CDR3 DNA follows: TGTGCTAGTGGTTCAGGCGGTAGCGGGGGGGTCAATGAGCAGTTCTTC. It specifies CASGSGGSGGVNEQFF.

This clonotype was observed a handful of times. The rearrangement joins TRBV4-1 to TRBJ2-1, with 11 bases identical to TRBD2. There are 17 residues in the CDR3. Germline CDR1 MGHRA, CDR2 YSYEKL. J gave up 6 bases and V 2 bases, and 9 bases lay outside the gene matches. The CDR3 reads CASSQTSGGAMSNEQFF. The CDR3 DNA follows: TGCGCCAGCAGCCAAACTAGCGGGGGAGCCATGTCCAATGAGCAGTTCTTC.

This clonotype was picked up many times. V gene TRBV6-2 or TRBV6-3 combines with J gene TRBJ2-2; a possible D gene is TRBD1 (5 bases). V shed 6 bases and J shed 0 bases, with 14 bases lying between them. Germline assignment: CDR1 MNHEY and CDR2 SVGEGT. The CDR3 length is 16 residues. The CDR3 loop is CASRRQTAANTGELFF. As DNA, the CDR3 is TGTGCCAGCAGACGTCAGACAGCAGCGAACACCGGGGAGCTGTTTTTT.

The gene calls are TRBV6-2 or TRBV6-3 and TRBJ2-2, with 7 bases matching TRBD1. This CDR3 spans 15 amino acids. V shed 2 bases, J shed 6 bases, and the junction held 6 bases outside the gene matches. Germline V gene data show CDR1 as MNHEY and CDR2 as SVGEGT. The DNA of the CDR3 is TGTGCCAGCAGTTACGAAGAGGGGGCCGCCGGGGAGCTGTTTTTT. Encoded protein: CASSYEEGAAGELFF.

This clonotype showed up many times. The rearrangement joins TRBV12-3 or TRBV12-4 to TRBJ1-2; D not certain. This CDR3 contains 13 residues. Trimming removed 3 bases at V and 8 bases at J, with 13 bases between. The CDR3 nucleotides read TGTGCCAGCAGTTTCCGGATTGTCGCAGGCTACACCTTC. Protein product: CASSFRIVAGYTF.

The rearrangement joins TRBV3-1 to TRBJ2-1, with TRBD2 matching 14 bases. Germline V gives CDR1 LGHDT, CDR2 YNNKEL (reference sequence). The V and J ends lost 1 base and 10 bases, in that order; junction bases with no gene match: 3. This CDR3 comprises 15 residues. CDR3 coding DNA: TGTGCCAGCAGCCAAGGACTAGCGGGGGGGCGGGAGCAGTTCTTC. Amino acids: CASSQGLAGGREQFF.

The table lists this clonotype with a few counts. The CDR3 loop reads CASSQDQAGDYEQYF. DNA of the CDR3: TGCGCCAGCAGCCAAGATCAGGCAGGCGACTACGAGCAGTACTTC. The rearrangement joins TRBV4-1 to TRBJ2-7; D gene uncertain. The CDR3 is made up of 15 amino acids. Trimming stripped 0 bases from V and 3 bases from J, with 12 bases between. Germline lookup yields CDR1 MGHRA and CDR2 YSYEKL.

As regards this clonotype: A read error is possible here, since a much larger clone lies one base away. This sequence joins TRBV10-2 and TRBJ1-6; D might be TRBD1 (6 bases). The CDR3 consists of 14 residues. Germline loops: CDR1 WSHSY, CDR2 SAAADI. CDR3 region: CASSVLQGNSALHF. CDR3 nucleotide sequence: TGCGCCAGCAGTGTCTTACAGGGTAATTCAGCCCTCCACTTT.

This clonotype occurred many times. The CDR3 here is CSVEQTGTITDTQYF. The CDR3 nucleotides read TGCAGCGTTGAGCAGACAGGGACCATCACAGATACGCAGTATTTT. The chain joins TRBV29-1 to TRBJ2-3; 7 bases map to TRBD1. Germline values: CDR1 SQVTM, CDR2 ANQGSEA. CDR3 size: 15 residues. J gave up 2 bases and V 3 bases, and 8 bases lay outside the gene matches.

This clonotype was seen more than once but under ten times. In nucleotides, the CDR3 is TGTGCCAGCAGCTTAGCATCGTCTAGCGGGGGGGCCTACAATGAGCAGTTCTTC. This sequence encodes CASSLASSSGGAYNEQFF. The chain links TRBV7-2 to TRBJ2-1, with 12 bases aligning to TRBD2. The ends lost 0 bases at V and 2 bases at J; junction bases unmatched: 5. The CDR3 covers 18 residues. Germline V gene lookup returns CDR1 SGHTA and CDR2 FQGNSA.

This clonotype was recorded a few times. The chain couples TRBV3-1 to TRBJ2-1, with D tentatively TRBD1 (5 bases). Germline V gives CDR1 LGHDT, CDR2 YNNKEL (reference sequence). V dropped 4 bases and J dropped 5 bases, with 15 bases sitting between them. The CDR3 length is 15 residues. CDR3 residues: CASSLLQALNNEQFF. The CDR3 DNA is TGTGCCAGCAGCCTTCTACAGGCCCTCAACAATGAGCAGTTCTTC.

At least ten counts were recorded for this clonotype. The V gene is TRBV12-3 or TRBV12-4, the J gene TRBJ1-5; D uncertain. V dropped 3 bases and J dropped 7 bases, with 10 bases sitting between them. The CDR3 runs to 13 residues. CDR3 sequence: CASSFEGRQPQHF. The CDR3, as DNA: TGTGCCAGCAGTTTTGAGGGTCGACAGCCCCAGCATTTT.

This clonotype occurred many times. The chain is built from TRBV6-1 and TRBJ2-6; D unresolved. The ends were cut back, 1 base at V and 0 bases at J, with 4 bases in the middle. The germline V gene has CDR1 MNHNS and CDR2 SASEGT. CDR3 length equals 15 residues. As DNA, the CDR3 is TGTGCCAGCAGTGAAGGAGCCTCTGGGGCCAACGTCCTGACTTTC. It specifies CASSEGASGANVLTF.

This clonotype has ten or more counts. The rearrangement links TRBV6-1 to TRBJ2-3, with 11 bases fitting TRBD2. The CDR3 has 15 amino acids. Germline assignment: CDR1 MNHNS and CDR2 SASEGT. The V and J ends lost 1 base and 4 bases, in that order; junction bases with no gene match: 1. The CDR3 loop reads CASSEVAGGPDTQYF. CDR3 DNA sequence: TGTGCCAGCAGTGAAGTAGCGGGGGGGCCAGATACGCAGTATTTT.